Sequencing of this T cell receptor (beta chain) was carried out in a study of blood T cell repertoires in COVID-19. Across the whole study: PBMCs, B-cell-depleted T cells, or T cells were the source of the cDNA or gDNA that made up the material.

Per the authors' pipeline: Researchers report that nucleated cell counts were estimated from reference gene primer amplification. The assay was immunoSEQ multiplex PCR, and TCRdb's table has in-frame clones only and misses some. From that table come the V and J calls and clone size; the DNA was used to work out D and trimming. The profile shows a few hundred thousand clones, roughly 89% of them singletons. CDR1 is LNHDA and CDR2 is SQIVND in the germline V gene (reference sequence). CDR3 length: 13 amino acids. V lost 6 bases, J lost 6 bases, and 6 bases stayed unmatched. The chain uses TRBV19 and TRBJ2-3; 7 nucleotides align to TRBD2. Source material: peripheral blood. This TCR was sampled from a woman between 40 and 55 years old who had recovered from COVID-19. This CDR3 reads CASSTAGVDTQYF. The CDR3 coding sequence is TGTGCCAGTAGCACCGCGGGGGTGGATACGCAGTATTTT. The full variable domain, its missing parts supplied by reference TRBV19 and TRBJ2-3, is DGGITQSPKYLFRKEGQNVTLSCEQNLNHDAMYWYRQDPGQGLRLIYYSQIVNDFQKGDIAEGYSVSREKKESFPLTVTSAQKNPTAFYLCASSTAGVDTQYFGPGTRLTVL.